This T cell receptor beta chain was captured in a study of Ad26.COV2.S vaccination and SARS-CoV-2 variants (dated by TCRdb to the early 2020s). In the study overall: Vaccine-arm donors were drawn from COV1001, a multicentre, randomized, double-blind, placebo-controlled phase I-IIa trial of Ad26.COV2.S in healthy adults. Investigators remained blinded to trial group allocation during experiments and outcome assessment. Ad26.COV2.S was administered intramuscularly at a dose of 5x10^10 or 1x10^11 viral particles, either as one shot or as two shots given 56 days apart. Trial participants were randomized into five groups of five, in which low-dose or high-dose Ad26.COV2.S was given once or twice, or placebo was given on both occasions. TCRbeta repertoire sequencing was used to assess the specificity and breadth of SARS-CoV-2-reactive T cell receptors after Ad26.COV2.S vaccination. The TCR-sequenced set comprised about 30 samples: around 20 Ad26.COV2.S vaccine recipients, 5 placebo recipients and 8 SARS-CoV-2 convalescent individuals. Results and caveats for the whole study, not just this receptor: The authors noted that total T cell responses may have been underestimated by the TCR breadth and depth analyses. The study was not powered for comparison of responses between vaccine doses or regimens. After vaccination, spike-specific CD8+ and CD4+ T cell responses were reported to show substantial breadth. Compared with placebo recipients, Ad26.COV2.S recipients showed higher spike-specific TCR breadth (P = 0.0014). Non-spike TCR breadth was comparable between vaccine and placebo recipients, consistent with the vaccine containing only spike.

Trimmed from V: 3 bases; trimmed from J: 6 bases; junction bases lacking a gene match: 5. From cysteine to phenylalanine, the CDR3 is 13 amino acids long. The kept DNA is CDR3 alone, 39 bases in frame from the first base. The germline V gene (reference sequence) sets CDR1 to GTSNPN and CDR2 to SVGIG. The treatment or condition label on this specimen signifies: about 20 received Ad26.COV2.S at low or high dose, single or two shots; roughly five received placebo; per-sample allocation not given. For vaccine and placebo recipients, the sequenced repertoires came from samples collected on day 63 after the first injection. Between 29 July and 7 August 2020, Cohort 1b enrolled 25 adults aged 18-55 years at one site in Boston, USA. Ad26.COV2.S was a replication-incompetent adenovirus type 26 vector expressing a prefusion-stabilized SARS-CoV-2 spike protein from the original Wuhan strain. Details on this clone: Its antigen target is currently unknown. Base-call qualities are not available, and no considerably larger clone is one nucleotide away.

The immunoSEQ Assay was the method used to sequence TCRbeta CDR3 regions. After extraction, genomic DNA underwent amplification by bias-controlled multiplex PCR, followed by high-throughput sequencing. As for the authors' bioinformatics: To quantify the absolute abundance of every unique TCRbeta CDR3 region, sequences were collapsed and filtered. T cell fraction was estimated by normalizing TCRbeta template counts to usable DNA, which was measured by amplifying reference genes present in all nucleated cells. Repertoire TCRs were annotated as SARS-CoV-2-specific by exact matching of V gene, CDR3 amino acid sequence and J gene to a known reactive TCR set. The reference SARS-CoV-2 TCR set was obtained from MIRA and was filtered for enrichment in COVID-19-positive ImmuneCODE repertoires, whereby public or cross-reactive TCRs were removed. Based on the MIRA antigens, annotated TCRs were further analysed at the level of specific ORF or position within ORF. Breadth was defined as annotated unique rearrangements over total unique productive rearrangements; depth was the summed frequency of those rearrangements. Group comparisons of TCR breadth used two-sided Wilcoxon rank-sum tests. As stored in TCRdb, this immuneACCESS dataset retains in-frame rearrangements with V and J assigned. A fraction of the clones does not appear; measured against another copy, unresolved V genes explain less than half of the discrepancy, and the remainder lacks a known reason. The V and J calls and clone size come from that table; D and trimming were worked out from the DNA. Counted in this sample were approximately 480,000 clones; 87% of them appeared once. The ten largest clones take up over 10% of the sample.

In this chain, TRBV30 is recombined with TRBJ1-3; the junction holds 7 bases that match TRBD1. This clonotype was sampled from a person between 18 and 65 years old who received the Ad26.COV2.S COVID-19 vaccine or a placebo. The sequencing here drew on peripheral blood, taken in a trial of Ad26.COV2.S vaccine versus placebo. The nucleotide sequence reads TGTGCCTGGAGCCCGGGACAGCAAAACACCATATATTTT. It translates to CAWSPGQQNTIYF.